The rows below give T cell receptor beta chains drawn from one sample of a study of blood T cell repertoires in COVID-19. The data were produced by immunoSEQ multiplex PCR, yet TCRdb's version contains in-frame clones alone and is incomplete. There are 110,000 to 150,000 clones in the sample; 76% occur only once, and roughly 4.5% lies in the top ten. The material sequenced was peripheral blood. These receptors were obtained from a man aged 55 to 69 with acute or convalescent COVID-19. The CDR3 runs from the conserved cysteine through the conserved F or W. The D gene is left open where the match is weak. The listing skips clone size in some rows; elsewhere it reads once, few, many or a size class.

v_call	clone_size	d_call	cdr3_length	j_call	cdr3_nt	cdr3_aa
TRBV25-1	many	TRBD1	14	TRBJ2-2	TGTGCCAGCAGCCAATCAGGGGGAACCGGGGAGCTGTTTTTT	CASSQSGGTGELFF
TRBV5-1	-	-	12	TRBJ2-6	TGCGCCAGTCATTCTGGGGCCAACGTCCTGACTTTC	CASHSGANVLTF
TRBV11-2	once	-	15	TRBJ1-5	TGTGCCAGCAGCTTGGGGGGGAATAGCAATCAGCCCCAGCATTTT	CASSLGGNSNQPQHF
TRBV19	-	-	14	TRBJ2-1	TGTGCCAGTAGTAGGACTAACAGCTACAATGAGCAGTTCTTC	CASSRTNSYNEQFF
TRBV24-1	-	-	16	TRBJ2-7	TGTGCCACCAGTGCAACCACAGGGAGGGGCAGGTACGAGCAGTACTTC	CATSATTGRGRYEQYF
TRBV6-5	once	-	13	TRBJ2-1	TGTGCCAGCAGTTATGATTCCTACGGTGAGCAGTTCTTC	CASSYDSYGEQFF
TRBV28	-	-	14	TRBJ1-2	TGTGCCAGCAGTTTAGGCCGACAGAGCTATGGCTACACCTTC	CASSLGRQSYGYTF
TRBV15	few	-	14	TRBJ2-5	TGTGCCACCAGCCGTAGCGGAAAACAAGAGACCCAGTACTTC	CATSRSGKQETQYF
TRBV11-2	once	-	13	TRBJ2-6	TGTGCCAGCAGCTTGAGGGTGGACAACGTCCTGACTTTC	CASSLRVDNVLTF
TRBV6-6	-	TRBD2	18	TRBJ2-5	TGTGCCAGCAGTCAGGGACTAGCGGGAAGGGGATACCAAGAGACCCAGTACTTC	CASSQGLAGRGYQETQYF
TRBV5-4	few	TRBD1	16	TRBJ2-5	TGTGCCAGCAGCCAACGGACAGGGCGCGACGAAGAGACCCAGTACTTC	CASSQRTGRDEETQYF
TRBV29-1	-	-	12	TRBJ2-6	TGCGCCTCACGACTCGGGGCCAACGTCCTGACTTTC	CASRLGANVLTF
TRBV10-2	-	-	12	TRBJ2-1	TGCGCCAGCAGTGAGGGAGCAACCGAGCAGTTCTTC	CASSEGATEQFF
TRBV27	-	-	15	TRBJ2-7	TGTGCCAGCAGCCCCGAGTTAGCGGCCACCTACGAGCAGTACTTC	CASSPELAATYEQYF
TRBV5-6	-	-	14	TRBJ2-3	TGTGCCAGCAGCTCCGGACTGAGCACAGATACGCAGTATTTT	CASSSGLSTDTQYF
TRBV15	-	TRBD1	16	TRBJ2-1	TGTGCCACCAGCAGAGCCGGGACAGGGGGTAAGCGTGAGCAGTTCTTC	CATSRAGTGGKREQFF
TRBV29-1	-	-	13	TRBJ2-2	TGCAGCGGTGGCACCGCCCTCACCGGGGAGCTGTTTTTT	CSGGTALTGELFF
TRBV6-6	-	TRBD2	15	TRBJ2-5	TGTGCCAGCAGTTCGGGACTAGCGGGACGCGAGACCCAGTACTTC	CASSSGLAGRETQYF
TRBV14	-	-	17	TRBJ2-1	TGTGCCAGCAGCCAAGTTTCCGGGACTCTCTCCTACAATGAGCAGTTCTTC	CASSQVSGTLSYNEQFF
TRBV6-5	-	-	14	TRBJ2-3	TGTGCCAGCACCAGACTAGTAAGCACAGATACGCAGTATTTT	CASTRLVSTDTQYF
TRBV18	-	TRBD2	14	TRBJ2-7	TGTGCCAGCTCACCGGGACTAGCAAACTACGAGCAGTACTTC	CASSPGLANYEQYF
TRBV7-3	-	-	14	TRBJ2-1	TGTGCCAGCAGCTTAACGGCTAGTGCCAATGAGCAGTTCTTC	CASSLTASANEQFF
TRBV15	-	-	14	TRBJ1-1	TGTGCCACCAGCAGGAGTAGGGGAGGCACTGAAGCTTTCTTT	CATSRSRGGTEAFF
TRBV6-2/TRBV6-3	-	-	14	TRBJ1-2	TGTGCCAGCAGTTACTCGAATATGGCAGGTGGCTACACCTTC	CASSYSNMAGGYTF
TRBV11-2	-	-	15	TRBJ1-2	TGTGCCAGCATCCCTAATAGAGCGCAAAACTATGGCTACACCTTC	CASIPNRAQNYGYTF
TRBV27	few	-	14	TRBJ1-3	TGTGCCAGCAGTTTAAACAGTCCTGGAAACACCATATATTTT	CASSLNSPGNTIYF